This T cell receptor (beta chain) was captured by sequencing in a study of molecular identifiers for immune sequencing clone quantification. V was clipped by 2 bases and J by 4 bases; unmatched bases: 9. In germline, CDR1 is SGDLS, CDR2 YYNGEE. This CDR3 has 15 amino acids. From approximately 20,000 to 1,000,000 sorted cells, naive CD8 libraries were generated with 10%, 30% or 50% RNA. The CD8+CD4-CCR7+CD45RA+ phenotype defined the sorted naive CD8 T cells. Using its own MiXCR run on the PCR reads, TCRdb lists one record per CDR3 protein. Counted here are roughly 86,000 distinct CDR3 sequences, around 19% occurring once; the ten biggest clones make up around 0.88%.

The rearrangement links TRBV9 to TRBJ2-7; 7 bases line up with TRBD1. Input material: naive CD8+ T cells from blood, with Jurkat cell RNA spiked in. Subset defined: FACS-sorted CD8+CD4-CCR7+CD45RA+ naive T cells. The sequence derives from a human donor in good health. Some libraries in this study had Jurkat cell RNA spiked in. CDR3 in amino acids: CASSVTGATGYEQYF. The CDR3 region has the DNA TGTGCCAGCAGCGTTACAGGGGCCACCGGGTACGAGCAGTACTTC.